The 21 T cell receptor beta chains listed next were all sequenced from one sample in a study of response to subunit inactivated influenza vaccine (dated by TCRdb to 2016 to 2019). The library was produced with RT-PCR. This sample was sequenced with an Illumina HiSeq 2500. The public reads were reprocessed in TCRdb via fastp at Q25 and MiXCR, keeping in-frame beta chains. Entries are consolidated by CDR3 protein sequence, retaining the most common genes and DNA. This sample lists about 500,000 distinct CDR3 sequences; 10% to 15% were detected once. Clones ranked in the top ten supply around 14% of the sample. The time point label of this sample denotes: 45 days after influenza vaccine administration. The sequencing used PBMCs from blood, collected 45 days after vaccination. These TCRs come from a man aged 50 to 60 who received an inactivated influenza vaccine. Donor details come from another sample of the same person, matched by shared clones.

This clonotype has ten or more counts. CDR3 in amino acids: CASSQMGTDTQYF. The CDR3 nucleotides read TGTGCCAGCAGCCAAATGGGCACAGATACGCAGTATTTT. The J gene is TRBJ2-3, the V gene TRBV12-3 or TRBV12-4; no clear D gene. The CDR3 runs 13 residues. Deletions cut 6 bases from V and 1 base from J, with 8 bases between.

This clonotype was seen ten or more times. The V gene is TRBV15, the J gene TRBJ2-2, with TRBD1 as a possible D gene (6 bases). The germline gives CDR1 LNHNV, CDR2 YYDKDF (reference sequence). The CDR3 has 15 residues. Trimming left V 0 bases short and J 6 bases short, with 11 bases between. CDR3 nucleotides: TGTGCCACCAGCAGAGATAGGGGGTTGGCCGGGGAGCTGTTTTTT. It codes for CATSRDRGLAGELFF.

This rearrangement joins TRBV11-2 to TRBJ1-3; no clear D gene. The V gene lost 5 bases and the J gene lost 1 base, with 9 bases spanning the gap. This CDR3 contains 14 residues. The germline V gene encodes CDR1 SGHAT and CDR2 FQNNGV. The CDR3 DNA reads as TGTGCCAGCAGCCCAACGGTTTCTGGAAACACCATATATTTT. This sequence encodes CASSPTVSGNTIYF.

The J gene is TRBJ2-5, the V gene TRBV5-1; weak D call: TRBD1 (5 bases). The germline V gene encodes CDR1 SGHRS and CDR2 YFSETQ. This CDR3 spans 16 amino acids. V was clipped by 2 bases and J by 1 base, with 15 bases between them. Here the CDR3 reads CASSLAGPKIQETQYF. The CDR3 region has the DNA TGCGCCAGCAGCTTAGCAGGGCCTAAGATCCAAGAGACCCAGTACTTC.

This clonotype was recorded a few times. The gene calls are TRBV4-2 and TRBJ2-7; D is tentatively TRBD1 or TRBD2 (6 bases each). The CDR3 contains 15 residues. V was cut by 0 bases and J by 5 bases, with 14 bases left in between. The germline V gene encodes CDR1 LGHNA and CDR2 YNFKEQ. Here the CDR3 DNA reads TGTGCCAGCAGCCAAGATCGCAGGGGAGGCGACGAGCAGTACTTC. This codes for CASSQDRRGGDEQYF.

The chain combines TRBV7-2 with TRBJ2-6; unclear D gene. Germline V gene lookup returns CDR1 SGHTA and CDR2 FQGNSA. The CDR3 extends over 17 amino acids. V lost 0 bases to trimming and J lost 0 bases, with 9 bases between them. CDR3 coding DNA: TGTGCCAGCAGCTTAGCGGATATCTTCTCTGGGGCCAACGTCCTGACTTTC. Residues: CASSLADIFSGANVLTF.

The V call is TRBV7-6, the J call TRBJ2-5, with TRBD1 as a possible D gene (6 bases). Trimming pared 3 bases from V and 6 bases from J, leaving 11 bases between. The length of the CDR3 is 13 residues. The germline V gene has CDR1 SGHVS and CDR2 FNYEAQ. The CDR3 nucleotides read TGTGCCAGCAGCTTCGGCAGGGGTCAGACCCAGTACTTC. Its protein product is CASSFGRGQTQYF.

CDR3 residues: CASSIARYSSYNEQFF. In DNA, the CDR3 is TGTGCCAGTAGTATCGCCCGGTATAGCTCCTACAATGAGCAGTTCTTC. This chain uses TRBV19 with TRBJ2-1; D call uncertain. From germline, CDR1 is LNHDA and CDR2 SQIVND (reference sequence). V was clipped by 3 bases and J by 0 bases, with 12 bases between them. This CDR3 spans 16 amino acids. Variable domain in full (rest from reference TRBV19 and TRBJ2-1): DGGITQSPKYLFRKEGQNVTLSCEQNLNHDAMYWYRQDPGQGLRLIYYSQIVNDFQKGDIAEGYSVSREKKESFPLTVTSAQKNPTAFYLCASSIARYSSYNEQFFGPGTRLTVL.

This clonotype appeared a few times. V and J are TRBV7-8 and TRBJ2-5; 11 nucleotides align to TRBD2. The trim removed 0 bases at V and 4 bases at J, leaving 7 bases unmatched. The V gene's germline CDR1 is SGHVS and CDR2 FQNEAQ. The CDR3 consists of 17 residues. The CDR3 region is CASSLARLAGGRETQYF. CDR3 DNA: TGTGCCAGCAGCTTAGCGCGGCTAGCGGGAGGACGAGAGACCCAGTACTTC.

The genes are TRBV5-1 and TRBJ2-5; D possibly uses TRBD1 or TRBD2 (6 bases each). The CDR3 contains 14 residues. The germline V gene encodes CDR1 SGHRS and CDR2 YFSETQ. V dropped 5 bases and J dropped 3 bases, with 14 bases sitting between them. The CDR3 DNA is TGCGCCAGCAGTTGGGGGGCGAGGAAAGAGACCCAGTACTTC. Amino acid sequence: CASSWGARKETQYF.

The rearrangement uses TRBV14 and TRBJ2-2; 8 bases map to TRBD1. Germline trimming cut 5 bases from V and 2 bases from J; bases unmatched to any gene: 4. CDR3 length equals 15 residues. In germline, CDR1 is SGHDN, CDR2 FVKESK. The CDR3 protein is CASSGQGFNTGELFF. CDR3 DNA sequence: TGTGCCAGCAGCGGACAGGGATTCAACACCGGGGAGCTGTTTTTT. The full variable domain, its missing parts supplied by reference TRBV14 and TRBJ2-2, is EAGVTQFPSHSVIEKGQTVTLRCDPISGHDNLYWYRRVMGKEIKFLLHFVKESKQDESGMPNNRFLAERTGGTYSTLKVQPAELEDSGVYFCASSGQGFNTGELFFGEGSRLTVL.

The chain links TRBV5-1 to TRBJ2-5, with 7 bases fitting TRBD1. The trim removed 6 bases at V and 5 bases at J, leaving 16 bases unmatched. The CDR3 spans 16 residues. The V gene's germline CDR1 is SGHRS and CDR2 YFSETQ. The CDR3 nucleotides are TGCGCCAGCAAGTATATAGGGGGCCTAGTCCGGGAGACCCAGTACTTC. As protein: CASKYIGGLVRETQYF.

The V gene is TRBV11-2, the J gene TRBJ1-2, with TRBD1 identical over 7 bases. In germline, CDR1 is SGHAT, CDR2 FQNNGV. The junction had 12 bases not matched to a gene; V was cut back by 6 bases and J by 8 bases. The CDR3 extends over 14 amino acids. CDR3 nucleotide sequence: TGTGCCAGCAGACCTTTCGGGACAGTTCTAGGCTACACCTTC. It codes for CASRPFGTVLGYTF. Looking up the rest from reference TRBV11-2 and TRBJ1-2 gives the full variable domain: EAGVAQSPRYKIIEKRQSVAFWCNPISGHATLYWYQQILGQGPKLLIQFQNNGVVDDSQLPKDRFSAERLKGVDSTLKIQPAKLEDSAVYLCASRPFGTVLGYTFGSGTRLTVV.

This chain links TRBV5-5 with TRBJ1-2; 11 bases agree with TRBD1. V trimming: 4 bases; J trimming: 5 bases; junction bases outside the gene matches: 7. CDR1 and CDR2 from the germline V gene are SGHKS and YYEKEE (reference sequence). The length of the CDR3 is 15 residues. Here the CDR3 reads CASSVDRDRGYGYTF. Here the CDR3 DNA reads TGTGCCAGCAGCGTGGACCGGGACAGGGGGTATGGCTACACCTTC.

A few counts support this clonotype. V and J are TRBV12-3 or TRBV12-4 and TRBJ1-2; weak D call: TRBD1 (5 bases). Trimming left V 6 bases short and J 4 bases short, with 18 bases between. There are 15 residues in the CDR3. The CDR3 loop is CASSTPGGTTYGYTF. The CDR3 DNA reads TGTGCCAGCAGCACACCGGGAGGGACGACCTATGGCTACACCTTC.

This clonotype was seen many times. The chain is built from TRBV5-1 and TRBJ2-3; TRBD2 matches at 9 bases. V lost 0 bases to trimming and J lost 2 bases; unmatched junction nucleotides: 7. Germline-derived CDR1 and CDR2 are SGHRS and YFSETQ. This CDR3 region has 17 residues. The CDR3 DNA sequence: TGCGCCAGCAGCTTGGGCCCTAGCGGGACGAACACAGATACGCAGTATTTT. Translated: CASSLGPSGTNTDTQYF.

The CDR3 here is CASSDRPGGYNEQFF. The CDR3 DNA sequence: TGTGCCAGCAGTGACCGGCCAGGAGGGTACAATGAGCAGTTCTTC. The chain couples TRBV6-4 to TRBJ2-1, with D tentatively TRBD2 (6 bases). The V end lost 2 bases, the J end lost 4 bases, and 12 bases lay between the germline ends. Germline CDR1 and CDR2: MRHNA and SNTAGT. The CDR3 is 15 residues long.

The chain employs TRBV7-2 and TRBJ2-7; 8 nucleotides agree with TRBD1. CDR1 and CDR2 from the germline V gene are SGHTA and FQGNSA. CDR3 length: 16 residues. V trimming: 1 base; J trimming: 2 bases; junction bases outside the gene matches: 7. The CDR3 sequence is CASSLVSAGGTYEQYF. Written as DNA, the CDR3 is TGTGCCAGCAGCTTAGTTTCGGCAGGGGGCACCTACGAGCAGTACTTC.

For this clonotype: Being one base from a much bigger clone, this may be a read error. The J gene is TRBJ2-2, the V gene TRBV9, with D perhaps given as TRBD1 or TRBD2 (6 bases each). Germline loops: CDR1 SGDLS, CDR2 YYNGEE. The CDR3 is 15 amino acids. CDR3 in DNA: TGTGCCAGCAGCGTCCGGGGGCATAACACCGGGGAGCTGCTTTTT. This sequence encodes CASSVRGHNTGELLF.

This clonotype was found a few times. The chain links TRBV7-3 to TRBJ1-1; 9 nucleotides agree with TRBD1. The CDR3 has 16 amino acids. Germline CDR1 reads SGHTA; CDR2 reads FQGTGA. Unmatched junction bases numbered 16, after V lost 4 bases and J lost 10 bases. The CDR3 protein is CASSSGGYGTGQRAFF. The CDR3 bases are TGTGCCAGCAGCTCGGGGGGTTACGGGACAGGGCAACGAGCTTTCTTT. The full variable domain, rest sourced from reference TRBV7-3 and TRBJ1-1, is GAGVSQTPSNKVTEKGKYVELRCDPISGHTALYWYRQSLGQGPEFLIYFQGTGAADDSGLPNDRFFAVRPEGSVSTLKIQRTERGDSAVYLCASSSGGYGTGQRAFFGQGTRLTVV.

The chain links TRBV12-3 or TRBV12-4 to TRBJ2-2; D perhaps matches TRBD1 (6 bases). The CDR3 runs 16 residues. V lost 10 bases, J lost 1 base, and 19 bases lay in between. The DNA of the CDR3 is TGTGCCATCGACAAAAGGGGCAGGGGGAACACCGGGGAGCTGTTTTTT. It yields the protein CAIDKRGRGNTGELFF.